These 29 T cell receptor beta chains came from one sample sequenced in a study of T cell changes during pregnancy in multiple sclerosis. Generated by immunoSEQ multiplex PCR, the TCRdb table keeps only in-frame clones and is missing some. The data contain 61,000 or so clones, 93% of them seen just once; the ten biggest clones take up roughly 0.35%. This material consisted of CD4+ T cells from peripheral blood mononuclear cells, taken before pregnancy. The receptors come from a female donor with multiple sclerosis, enrolled in a pregnancy study.

V is TRBV28 and J is TRBJ2-2; D uncertain. The CDR3 sequence is 14 residues long. CDR1 and CDR2 (germline): MDHEN, SYDVKM. The V and J ends lost 1 base and 0 bases respectively, with 3 bases between them. The DNA of the CDR3 is TGTGCCAGCAGTTTATACACGAACACCGGGGAGCTGTTTTTT. This encodes CASSLYTNTGELFF.

The chain carries TRBV5-1 and TRBJ1-2; 10 positions match TRBD1. J lost 5 bases, V lost 4 bases, and 2 bases had no gene match. The CDR3 runs 13 residues. From germline, CDR1 is SGHRS and CDR2 YFSETQ. CDR3 nucleotide sequence: TGCGCCAGCAGCGGGGGACAGGGGTATGGCTACACCTTC. Its translation is CASSGGQGYGYTF.

This clone was seen once. The rearrangement joins TRBV6-5 to TRBJ2-7; 9 nucleotides line up with TRBD1. J was trimmed by 1 base and V by 10 bases; bases with no gene match: 8. Germline assignment: CDR1 MNHEY and CDR2 SVGAGI. The CDR3 extends over 14 amino acids. The CDR3 here is CATLQGAGSYEQYF. The CDR3, as DNA: TGTGCCACCCTACAGGGGGCAGGATCCTACGAGCAGTACTTC.

The gene calls are TRBV28 and TRBJ1-2; D is unresolved. CDR3 length: 13 amino acids. CDR1 MDHEN and CDR2 SYDVKM come from the germline V gene. V was cut by 6 bases and J by 10 bases, with 18 bases left in between. DNA for the CDR3: TGTGCCAGCAGGTACACAGTTGCCCTGGACTACACCTTC. Its protein product is CASRYTVALDYTF.

The chain has TRBV28 and TRBJ1-1, with no clear D. V was trimmed by 3 bases and J by 6 bases, leaving 8 bases between them. CDR1 is MDHEN and CDR2 is SYDVKM in the germline V gene. The length of the CDR3 is 12 residues. The CDR3 nucleotides read TGTGCCAGCAGTTTCCCCGGTGCTGAAGCTTTCTTT. It specifies CASSFPGAEAFF.

This clone was seen only once. The chain combines TRBV27 with TRBJ2-1; D call uncertain. Germline CDR1 and CDR2: MNHEY and SMNVEV (reference sequence). The CDR3 extends over 15 amino acids. Trimming took off 2 bases at V and 3 bases at J, with 11 bases between the two ends. CDR3 in amino acids: CASSLGLPNYNEQFF. The DNA of the CDR3 is TGTGCCAGCAGTTTAGGGCTACCCAACTACAATGAGCAGTTCTTC.

The chain couples TRBV27 to TRBJ2-7; 11 nucleotides match TRBD2. Per germline, CDR1 MNHEY and CDR2 SMNVEV (reference sequence). Trimming took 6 bases from V and 0 from J; bases not matched to a gene: 1. The CDR3 loop spans 14 amino acids. The CDR3 spells CASRGLADSYEQYF. The CDR3, as DNA: TGTGCCAGCAGGGGACTAGCGGACTCCTACGAGCAGTACTTC.

The rearrangement uses TRBV11-3 and TRBJ2-6, with 11 bases identical to TRBD2. Unmatched junction bases numbered 7, after V lost 5 bases and J lost 1 base. Germline V lookup: CDR1 SGHNT, CDR2 YENEEA. The CDR3 length is 18 residues. CDR3 sequence reads: CASSPGSGRESGANVLTF. Here the CDR3 DNA reads TGTGCCAGCAGCCCGGGTAGCGGGAGGGAATCTGGGGCCAACGTCCTGACTTTC.

The rearrangement joins TRBV30 to TRBJ1-1; no reliable D call. The CDR3 extends over 13 amino acids. Germline V CDR1 and CDR2: GTSNPN, SVGIG (reference sequence). Trimming stripped 4 bases from V and 4 bases from J, with 13 bases between. For the CDR3, the DNA is TGTGCCTGGAATTTCAGGAGGAGCACTGAAGCTTTCTTT. Translated, it gives CAWNFRRSTEAFF.

This sequence joins TRBV29-1 and TRBJ2-5; 9 bases agree with TRBD2. The CDR3 covers 12 residues. The V gene's germline CDR1 is SQVTM and CDR2 ANQGSEA. V lost 8 bases to trimming and J lost 4 bases; unmatched junction nucleotides: 5. CDR3 bases: TGCAGCTCGCGGGGGGGTGGAGAGACCCAGTACTTC. As protein: CSSRGGGETQYF.

CDR3 sequence: CAISMGQGANNEQFF. The DNA for the CDR3 is TGTGCCATTTCTATGGGGCAGGGGGCCAACAATGAGCAGTTCTTC. The V gene is TRBV10-3, the J gene TRBJ2-1; 8 nucleotides match TRBD1. Per germline, CDR1 ENHRY and CDR2 SYGVKD. This CDR3 is 15 amino acids long. Trimming removed 9 bases from V and 5 bases from J; junction bases left unmatched: 12.

The chain is built from TRBV6-1 and TRBJ1-5; TRBD1 matches at 7 bases. CDR3 length equals 14 residues. CDR1 and CDR2 from the germline V gene are MNHNS and SASEGT. J gave up 3 bases and V 6 bases, and 5 bases lay outside the gene matches. As DNA, the CDR3 is TGTGCCAGCAGCCTTGACAGGGCCAATCAGCCCCAGCATTTT. Its translation: CASSLDRANQPQHF.

This rearrangement joins TRBV28 to TRBJ1-2; maybe TRBD1 (6 bases). The CDR3 contains 15 residues. V was trimmed by 1 base and J by 7 bases, leaving 16 bases between them. Germline CDR1 and CDR2: MDHEN and SYDVKM. CDR3 DNA sequence: TGTGCCAGCAGTTTATCCGGAGAAGGGGGTCCTGGCTACACCTTC. As protein: CASSLSGEGGPGYTF.

The chain carries TRBV7-9 and TRBJ1-2, with 9 nucleotides matching TRBD1. V shed 5 bases, J shed 3 bases, and the junction held 10 bases outside the gene matches. CDR3 size: 16 residues. Germline V gives CDR1 SEHNR, CDR2 FQNEAQ (reference sequence). Here the CDR3 reads CASSLDRGRPHYGYTF. The CDR3 coding sequence is TGTGCCAGCAGCCTTGACAGGGGGAGGCCCCACTATGGCTACACCTTC.

The V gene is TRBV7-6, the J gene TRBJ2-7; TRBD2 matches at 7 bases. V lost 0 bases, J lost 2 bases, and 1 base stayed unmatched. The CDR3 runs 14 residues. The germline CDR1 and CDR2 sequences are SGHVS and FNYEAQ. CDR3: CASSLAGGPYEQYF. CDR3 in DNA: TGTGCCAGCAGCTTAGCGGGAGGGCCCTACGAGCAGTACTTC.

The rearrangement links TRBV7-2 to TRBJ2-3, with a possible D match to TRBD2 (5 bases). This CDR3 has 13 residues. Trimming shortened V by 3 bases and J by 4 bases, and 8 bases separated the two germline ends. The germline gives CDR1 SGHTA, CDR2 FQGNSA. The CDR3, as DNA: TGTGCCAGCAGCTTGGACTCCCCAGATACGCAGTATTTT. Translating it yields CASSLDSPDTQYF.

The chain is built from TRBV29-1 and TRBJ2-5; TRBD1 is a possible D gene (6 bases). The J call is in doubt because the DNA end fits TRBJ2-7 better. The germline gives CDR1 SQVTM, CDR2 ANQGSEA. The CDR3 is 13 residues long. Written as DNA, the CDR3 is TGCAGCGTTGTACAGGACAGTATCCACGAGCAGTACTTC. Translating it yields CSVVQDSIHEQYF.

The rearrangement joins TRBV5-4 to TRBJ2-6, with 7 bases that match TRBD2. Trimming took 0 bases from V and 8 from J; bases not matched to a gene: 5. Germline loops: CDR1 SGHNT, CDR2 YYREEE (reference sequence). The CDR3 has 15 amino acids. CDR3 sequence (DNA): TGTGCCAGCAGCTTGGGGGGAGCGGGGACCAACGTCCTGACTTTC. It specifies CASSLGGAGTNVLTF.

This chain uses TRBV25-1 with TRBJ2-7; 7 nucleotides agree with TRBD2. Germline V gene lookup returns CDR1 MGHDK and CDR2 SYGVNS. This CDR3 spans 11 amino acids. Trimming removed 8 bases from V and 3 bases from J; junction bases left unmatched: 1. The CDR3 nucleotides read TGTGCCAGCCGGGGGGTCTACGAGCAGTACTTC. Protein product: CASRGVYEQYF.

The gene calls are TRBV28 and TRBJ2-7; D is perhaps TRBD2 (6 bases). The CDR3 totals 13 residues. Germline V gene data show CDR1 as MDHEN and CDR2 as SYDVKM. V was shortened by 2 bases and J by 4 bases, with 9 bases between the two germline ends. CDR3 nucleotide sequence: TGTGCCAGCAGTTTAAGTGGGACTTACGAGCAGTACTTC. The encoded protein is CASSLSGTYEQYF.

This chain joins TRBV13 and TRBJ2-1; 7 bases fit TRBD2. Germline CDR1 PRHDT, CDR2 FYEKMQ (reference sequence). This CDR3 is built from 15 residues. V shed 3 bases, J shed 2 bases, and the junction held 4 bases outside the gene matches. CDR3: CASSFGTNTYNEQFF. The CDR3 region has the DNA TGTGCCAGCAGCTTCGGGACTAACACCTACAATGAGCAGTTCTTC.

The chain uses TRBV18 and TRBJ1-2; TRBD1 matches at 10 bases. Germline CDR1 reads KGHSH; CDR2 reads LQKENI. V lost 3 bases, J lost 6 bases, and 7 bases stayed unmatched. The CDR3 spans 15 residues. CDR3 amino acids: CASSPTGTGVNGYTF. The CDR3 bases are TGTGCCAGCTCACCCACCGGGACAGGGGTAAATGGCTACACCTTC.

V and J are TRBV19 and TRBJ1-2, with 11 bases identical to TRBD1. This CDR3 region has 16 residues. Germline values: CDR1 LNHDA, CDR2 SQIVND (reference sequence). The V segment lost 5 bases and the J segment 5 bases; nucleotides outside the gene matches: 10. The CDR3 DNA sequence: TGTGCCAGTAGTCTGACCGGGACAGGGGGTGAATATGGCTACACCTTC. Amino acid sequence: CASSLTGTGGEYGYTF.

The chain links TRBV7-9 to TRBJ1-4; D is undetermined. Germline CDR1 SEHNR, CDR2 FQNEAQ (reference sequence). V lost 2 bases to trimming and J lost 0 bases, with 13 bases between them. The CDR3 covers 17 residues. The chain's CDR3 is CASSLSRVMSTNEKLFF. Written as DNA, the CDR3 is TGTGCCAGCAGCTTATCGCGGGTAATGTCAACTAATGAAAAACTGTTTTTT.

This sequence joins TRBV25-1 and TRBJ2-7, with TRBD1 matching over 8 bases. The CDR3 covers 13 residues. The junction had 5 bases not matched to a gene; V was cut back by 8 bases and J by 2 bases. CDR1 and CDR2 (germline): MGHDK, SYGVNS. The DNA for the CDR3 is TGTGCCAGCGGGGGACAGGCTACCTACGAGCAGTACTTC. Protein product: CASGGQATYEQYF.

The chain employs TRBV7-9 and TRBJ2-2; 12 bases align to TRBD2. Germline lookup yields CDR1 SEHNR and CDR2 FQNEAQ (reference sequence). The V gene end was trimmed by 5 bases and the J gene end by 0 bases; junction bases not matched to a gene: 7. This CDR3 region has 18 residues. The CDR3 region is CASSQGLAGITNTGELFF. CDR3 in DNA: TGTGCCAGCAGCCAAGGACTAGCGGGAATTACGAACACCGGGGAGCTGTTTTTT.

The J gene is TRBJ2-5, the V gene TRBV5-4; possibly TRBD2 for D (6 bases). The CDR3 is made up of 15 amino acids. Germline CDR1 and CDR2: SGHNT and YYREEE (reference sequence). V was cut by 4 bases and J by 2 bases, with 15 bases left in between. The chain's CDR3 is CASSGGWGPQETQYF. The CDR3 DNA sequence: TGTGCCAGCAGCGGGGGGTGGGGACCTCAAGAGACCCAGTACTTC.

CDR3 sequence (DNA): TGTGCCAGCAGTTCACAGGGTTGGGGCAATCAGCCCCAGCATTTT. Translated: CASSSQGWGNQPQHF. V gene TRBV27 combines with J gene TRBJ1-5; D is perhaps TRBD1 (6 bases). The CDR3 runs to 15 residues. The V gene lost 4 bases and the J gene lost 2 bases, with 12 bases spanning the gap. CDR1 and CDR2 (germline): MNHEY, SMNVEV (reference sequence).

The V gene is TRBV7-2, the J gene TRBJ2-1; 11 bases align to TRBD2. CDR1 is SGHTA, CDR2 FQGNSA, per germline. This CDR3 contains 16 residues. V was pared by 4 bases and J by 6 bases, with 8 bases of the junction left unmatched. The CDR3, as DNA: TGTGCCAGCAGCTCGCCCCCCGGGACTAGCGGCAATGAGCAGTTCTTC. It specifies CASSSPPGTSGNEQFF.